This record looks at one TCR delta chain sequence and its context. The CDR3 is 18 amino acids. Trimming removed 3 bases from V and 4 bases from J; junction bases left unmatched: 14. From germline, CDR1 is GEAIGNYY and CDR2 EKD. The data were obtained in a study of gamma-delta T cells after stem cell transplantation. TCRdb re-called the RT-PCR reads with CATT. Of roughly 1,300 delta-chain clones listed, about 2.3% are singletons. The sequencing input was gamma-delta T cells. The chain has TRDV2 and TRDJ1; 12 bases are a match to TRDD3. The TCR was taken from a human donor. It is not recorded whose cells these are; they may come from a transplant donor. CDR3 sequence (DNA): TGTGCCTGTGACTCTCTACTGGGGGATACCACTCCCCTCGATAAACTCATCTTT. Protein: CACDSLLGDTTPLDKLIF.